The 21 T cell receptor beta chains given below trace back to one sample, sequenced in a study of glioma-infiltrating T cells after dendritic cell vaccination (dated by TCRdb to about 2016). The library came from the immunoSEQ multiplex PCR assay. TCRdb took this table from immuneACCESS and kept in-frame rearrangements with V and J called. Such tables lack part of the clones; where checked against another copy, unresolved V genes explain under half of the gap, and the rest is unexplained. This sample holds approximately 50,000 clones; 70% to 90% were observed only once. The ten largest clones capture roughly 10% of the sample. The time point label here, explained by the study, means: after dendritic cell vaccination, including at tumor progression/relapse. Sequences were derived from blood, sampled after dendritic cell vaccination. The receptors stem from a human donor with glioblastoma.

This chain connects TRBV30 to TRBJ1-4; D not resolved. The CDR3 runs to 14 residues. Looked up from germline, CDR1 is GTSNPN and CDR2 is SVGIG (reference sequence). V dropped 4 bases and J dropped 4 bases, with 13 bases sitting between them. CDR3 sequence (DNA): TGTGCCTGGAAACGGGGTTTCGGTAATGAAAAACTGTTTTTT. Its protein is CAWKRGFGNEKLFF.

The chain is built from TRBV7-9 and TRBJ1-2; D gene unclear. Trimming took 2 bases from V and 4 from J, leaving 8 bases between them. The V gene's germline CDR1 is SEHNR and CDR2 FQNEAQ (reference sequence). The length of the CDR3 is 13 residues. CDR3 coding DNA: TGTGCCAGCAGCTTATCTGAGGGCTATGGCTACACCTTC. Amino acids: CASSLSEGYGYTF.

V gene TRBV29-1 combines with J gene TRBJ2-7, with TRBD1 matching 8 bases. Germline V gene data show CDR1 as SQVTM and CDR2 as ANQGSEA. After removal of 7 bases from V and 2 bases from J, the junction contained 10 bases not matched to a gene. The CDR3 sequence is 14 residues long. The CDR3 sequence is CSANRWDRPYEQYF. The CDR3 region has the DNA TGCAGCGCCAACAGGTGGGACAGGCCCTACGAGCAGTACTTC.

This clone was observed a few times. The V call is TRBV5-6, the J call TRBJ1-4, with D perhaps TRBD1 (5 bases). Germline-derived CDR1 and CDR2 are SGHDT and YYEEEE. V gave up 7 bases and J gave up 8 bases, with 15 bases separating them. The CDR3 has 13 residues. For the CDR3, the DNA is TGTGCCAGCTCCGGAGGGACTTCGGAAAAACTGTTTTTT. It yields the protein CASSGGTSEKLFF. The complete variable domain, with remaining parts taken from reference TRBV5-6 and TRBJ1-4, reads DAGVTQSPTHLIKTRGQQVTLRCSPKSGHDTVSWYQQALGQGPQFIFQYYEEEERQRGNFPDRFSGHQFPNYSSELNVNALLLGDSALYLCASSGGTSEKLFFGSGTQLSVL.

This sequence joins TRBV6-5 and TRBJ2-7, with 12 bases identical to TRBD2. Per germline, CDR1 MNHEY and CDR2 SVGAGI. With V trimmed by 0 bases and J by 3 bases, 3 bases remained unmatched. There are 16 residues in the CDR3. CDR3 sequence: CASSYSLAGGNYEQYF. The CDR3 coding sequence is TGTGCCAGCAGTTACTCACTAGCGGGGGGCAACTACGAGCAGTACTTC.

The chain employs TRBV2 and TRBJ2-5; TRBD1 aligns across 8 bases. The germline gives CDR1 SNHLY, CDR2 FYNNEI. The V and J ends lost 3 bases and 7 bases, in that order; junction bases with no gene match: 10. The length of the CDR3 is 15 residues. The CDR3 sequence is CASSEMSGGAGTQYF. DNA for the CDR3: TGTGCCAGCAGTGAGATGTCAGGGGGCGCGGGGACCCAGTACTTC.

The chain has TRBV10-3 and TRBJ1-2, with 8 bases aligning to TRBD1. Looked up from germline, CDR1 is ENHRY and CDR2 is SYGVKD. The CDR3 is 12 residues long. The ends lost 4 bases at V and 9 bases at J; junction bases unmatched: 4. The CDR3 spells CAISADRESYTF. DNA of the CDR3: TGTGCCATCAGTGCGGACAGGGAGAGCTACACCTTC.

V gene TRBV4-1 combines with J gene TRBJ2-5; 9 bases match TRBD2. Judging by the DNA end, TRBJ2-7 fits better; the J call may be wrong. The CDR3 spans 15 residues. Germline V gene sequence: CDR1 MGHRA, CDR2 YSYEKL. The CDR3 protein is CASSQYERGAYEQYF. CDR3 sequence (DNA): TGCGCCAGCAGCCAATATGAGCGGGGGGCCTACGAGCAGTACTTC.

V is TRBV9 and J is TRBJ1-4, with D unclear. This CDR3 comprises 13 residues. V dropped 0 bases and J dropped 7 bases, with 7 bases sitting between them. The germline gives CDR1 SGDLS, CDR2 YYNGEE. CDR3 amino acids: CASSVGDTEKLFF. CDR3 nucleotide sequence: TGTGCCAGCAGCGTAGGAGACACTGAAAAACTGTTTTTT.

The chain employs TRBV19 and TRBJ2-5; perhaps TRBD2 as D (7 bases). The ends were cut back, 4 bases at V and 4 bases at J, with 25 bases in the middle. This CDR3 is built from 18 residues. CDR1 is LNHDA, CDR2 SQIVND, per germline (reference sequence). This CDR3 reads CASSNREGSRKMGETQYF. The CDR3 DNA is TGTGCCAGTAGTAACAGGGAGGGAAGCCGAAAGATGGGAGAGACCCAGTACTTC.

This clone has just a few counts. This sequence joins TRBV5-7 and TRBJ2-2; unclear D gene. TRBV5-7 is an open reading frame, and its role is uncertain. The CDR3 runs to 18 residues. With 2 bases removed from V and 0 bases from J, the gap between germline ends came to 17 bases. CDR3 coding DNA: TGTGCCAGCAGCTTTCAGGCTTTATGCTGCACGAACACCGGGGAGCTGTTTTTT. Translating it yields CASSFQALCCTNTGELFF.

This clone was found a few times. The CDR3, as DNA: TGTGCCAGCAGCCCGTTGGGACAAATCGACGAGCAGTACTTC. Its translation: CASSPLGQIDEQYF. The V gene is TRBV11-3, the J gene TRBJ2-7; D perhaps matches TRBD1 (6 bases). Per the germline V gene, CDR1 is SGHNT and CDR2 is YENEEA. Trimming cost V 5 bases and J 5 bases, with 16 bases left between them. The CDR3 contains 14 residues.

The chain carries TRBV30 and TRBJ2-7; D gene uncertain. Germline CDR1 reads GTSNPN; CDR2 reads SVGIG (reference sequence). The CDR3 extends over 12 amino acids. Trimming removed 4 bases at V and 5 bases at J, with 12 bases between. This CDR3 reads CAWKERKDEQYF. In DNA form, the CDR3 reads TGTGCCTGGAAGGAGAGAAAGGACGAGCAGTACTTC.

V is TRBV4-2 and J is TRBJ2-5, with TRBD2 matching over 9 bases. The germline gives CDR1 LGHNA, CDR2 YNFKEQ. V lost 4 bases and J lost 2; bases outside the gene matches: 8. There are 16 residues in the CDR3. The CDR3 nucleotides are TGTGCCAGCAGCCCTACGAGGACTAGCGCACAAGAGACCCAGTACTTC. This translates into CASSPTRTSAQETQYF.

The chain is built from TRBV6-5 and TRBJ1-2; D uncertain. Per the germline V gene, CDR1 is MNHEY and CDR2 is SVGAGI. CDR3 length: 13 amino acids. V lost 2 bases and J lost 5, with 9 bases in between. The DNA for the CDR3 is TGTGCCAGCAGTTACGGCGGAAGGTATGGCTACACCTTC. Translating it yields CASSYGGRYGYTF.

This clone came up a few times. This rearrangement joins TRBV10-3 to TRBJ1-2, with D hard to call. Germline CDR1 ENHRY, CDR2 SYGVKD. This CDR3 contains 16 residues. V dropped 9 bases and J dropped 0 bases, with 20 bases sitting between them. In nucleotides, the CDR3 is TGTGCCATGTCCCGAGTTAAGACTGATTCTAACTATGGCTACACCTTC. It translates to CAMSRVKTDSNYGYTF.

The chain uses TRBV7-8 and TRBJ2-1; the match to TRBD2 covers 7 bases. Germline CDR1 reads SGHVS; CDR2 reads FQNEAQ. Trimming cost V 1 base and J 4 bases; bases outside gene matches: 4. The CDR3 has 15 amino acids. In DNA form, the CDR3 reads TGTGCCAGCAGCTTAGGCGGGGGAATGTACAATGAGCAGTTCTTC. Amino acid sequence: CASSLGGGMYNEQFF.

The CDR3 region has the DNA TGCGCCAGCAGCCCACAAACGCTGACAGGGAAAGAAGCTTTCTTT. Its translation: CASSPQTLTGKEAFF. The chain is built from TRBV4-3 and TRBJ1-1; 7 positions match TRBD1. CDR1 and CDR2 (germline): LGHNA, YSLEER. The CDR3 is 15 residues long. With 4 bases clipped from V and 8 bases from J, the junction kept 13 bases outside the gene matches.

V gene TRBV13 combines with J gene TRBJ2-3, with D unresolved. Trimming left V 5 bases short and J 1 base short, with 13 bases between. The CDR3 extends over 15 amino acids. The V gene's germline CDR1 is PRHDT and CDR2 FYEKMQ (reference sequence). The CDR3 DNA reads TGTGCCAGCAGCGATGGTCTGGCGGGCACAGATACGCAGTATTTT. It is translated as CASSDGLAGTDTQYF. Looking up the rest from reference TRBV13 and TRBJ2-3 gives the full variable domain: AAGVIQSPRHLIKEKRETATLKCYPIPRHDTVYWYQQGPGQDPQFLISFYEKMQSDKGSIPDRFSAQQFSDYHSELNMSSLELGDSALYFCASSDGLAGTDTQYFGPGTRLTVL.

This chain links TRBV2 with TRBJ1-6, with 7 bases lining up with TRBD1. CDR3 length: 17 amino acids. The germline V gene has CDR1 SNHLY and CDR2 FYNNEI. The J segment lost 4 bases and the V segment lost 4 bases, leaving 10 bases of the junction unmatched. CDR3 residues: CASSGDRVGVYNSPLHF. As DNA, the CDR3 is TGTGCCAGCAGTGGGGACAGAGTGGGTGTTTATAATTCACCCCTCCACTTT.

V and J are TRBV27 and TRBJ2-5, with TRBD1 matching 11 bases. V was clipped by 5 bases and J by 1 base; unmatched bases: 6. The germline gives CDR1 MNHEY, CDR2 SMNVEV (reference sequence). This CDR3 is built from 16 residues. The CDR3 DNA follows: TGTGCCAGCAGTCTAGAGGGGACAGGGGGCCAAGAGACCCAGTACTTC. Its translation: CASSLEGTGGQETQYF.